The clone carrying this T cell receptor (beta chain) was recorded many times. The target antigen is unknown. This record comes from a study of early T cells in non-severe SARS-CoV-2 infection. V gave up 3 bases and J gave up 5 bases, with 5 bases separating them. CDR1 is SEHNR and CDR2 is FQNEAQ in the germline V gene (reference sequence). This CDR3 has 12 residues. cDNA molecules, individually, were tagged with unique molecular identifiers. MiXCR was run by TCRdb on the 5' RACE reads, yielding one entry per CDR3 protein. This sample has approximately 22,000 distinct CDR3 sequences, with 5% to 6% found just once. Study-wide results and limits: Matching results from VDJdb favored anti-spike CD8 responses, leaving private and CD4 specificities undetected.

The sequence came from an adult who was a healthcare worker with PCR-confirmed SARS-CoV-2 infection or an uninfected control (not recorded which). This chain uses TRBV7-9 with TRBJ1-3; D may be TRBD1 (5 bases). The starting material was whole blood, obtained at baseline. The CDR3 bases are TGTGCCAGCAGCTTGGGGCGAAACACCATATATTTT. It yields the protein CASSLGRNTIYF.